The clone carrying this T cell receptor (beta chain) was observed at least ten times. The entry originates in a study of neurological immune-mediated disorders. 5'RACE employing 10-nucleotide random UMIs yielded the cDNA. From 15-18 subjects, each sequencing run yielded over 180 million TCR-beta sequences. TCRdb analysed the 5' RACE reads with MiXCR anew, one entry per CDR3 protein. The sample comprises roughly 60,000 distinct CDR3 sequences, 9.5% to 12% of which are singletons, and over 1.5% rests with the top ten. The CDR3 is made up of 16 amino acids. Trimming pared 2 bases from V and 5 bases from J, leaving 18 bases between.

The sequencing input was PBMCs. This chain uses TRBV12-3 or TRBV12-4 with TRBJ2-5; D not resolved. The source of this sequence is a man in his 60s in good health. In DNA form, the CDR3 reads TGTGCCAGCAGTTTATCTGCAGGTAGAGTTGTGGAGACCCAGTACTTC. Translating gives CASSLSAGRVVETQYF.